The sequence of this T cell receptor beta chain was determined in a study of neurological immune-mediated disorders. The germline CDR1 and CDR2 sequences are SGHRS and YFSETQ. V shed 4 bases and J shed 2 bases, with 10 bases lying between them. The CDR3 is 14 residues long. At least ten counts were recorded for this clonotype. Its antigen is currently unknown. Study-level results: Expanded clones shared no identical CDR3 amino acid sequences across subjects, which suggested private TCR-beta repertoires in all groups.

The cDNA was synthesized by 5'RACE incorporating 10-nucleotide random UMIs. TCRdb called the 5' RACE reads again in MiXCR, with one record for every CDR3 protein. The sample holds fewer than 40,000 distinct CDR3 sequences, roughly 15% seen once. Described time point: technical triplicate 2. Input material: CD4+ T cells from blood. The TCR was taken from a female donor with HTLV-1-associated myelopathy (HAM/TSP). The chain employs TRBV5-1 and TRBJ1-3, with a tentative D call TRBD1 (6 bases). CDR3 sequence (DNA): TGCGCCAGCAGCGCCAGGGGTGCTGGAAACACCATATATTTT. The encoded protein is CASSARGAGNTIYF.